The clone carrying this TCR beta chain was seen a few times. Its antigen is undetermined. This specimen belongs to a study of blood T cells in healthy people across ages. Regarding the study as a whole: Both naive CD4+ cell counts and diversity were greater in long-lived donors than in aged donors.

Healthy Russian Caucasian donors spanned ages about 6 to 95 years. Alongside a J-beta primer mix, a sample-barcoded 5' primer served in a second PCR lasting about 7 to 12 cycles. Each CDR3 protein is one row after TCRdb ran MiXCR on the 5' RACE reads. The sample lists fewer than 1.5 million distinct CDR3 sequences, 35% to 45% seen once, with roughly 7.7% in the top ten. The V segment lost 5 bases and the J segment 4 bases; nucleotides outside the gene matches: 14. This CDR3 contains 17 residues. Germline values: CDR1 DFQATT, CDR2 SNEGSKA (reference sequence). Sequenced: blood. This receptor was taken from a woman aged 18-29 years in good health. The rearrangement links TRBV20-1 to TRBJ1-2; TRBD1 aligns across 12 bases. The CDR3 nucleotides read TGCAGTGCTGCAACGGGACAGGGGGCGAAGGCTGCCTATGGCTACACCTTC. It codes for CSAATGQGAKAAYGYTF.